The present T cell receptor beta chain was sequenced within a study of Graves' ophthalmopathy and Graves' hyperthyroidism (dated by TCRdb to 2016 to 2019). A note on the overall study: Hyperthyroidism was considered stable if no progression to ophthalmopathy occurred within 18 months of follow-up. An independent validation cohort comprised around 19 hyperthyroidism patients and 15 to 17 patients who later progressed from hyperthyroidism to ophthalmopathy. To explore V-J signatures that separate ophthalmopathy from hyperthyroidism, a discovery set of 100 patients was enrolled, consisting of about 45 with ophthalmopathy and fewer than 60 with stable hyperthyroidism. In roughly 6 hyperthyroidism patients, T-cell repertoires of thyroid tissue and blood were compared. To tell Graves' ophthalmopathy apart from Graves' hyperthyroidism, and to predict which patients would progress to ophthalmopathy, the study relied on TCR beta repertoire signatures. After sampling, hyperthyroidism patients received methimazole starting at 30 mg daily, and ophthalmopathy patients received high-dose intravenous methylprednisolone. In total, 135 blood samples were TCR-sequenced: approximately 42 ophthalmopathy, over 70 hyperthyroidism and around 17 hyperthyroidism-to-ophthalmopathy patients. What the research found in general, with its limitations: Among expanded thyroid clonotypes with frequency above 0.001, most also showed up in blood, which suggests that blood repertoires may reflect the thyroid immune response. In cross-validation, the 13-signature model distinguished ophthalmopathy from stable hyperthyroidism with approximately 88% sensitivity and just under 84% specificity, and in the test set the corresponding values were roughly 80% and 76%. No statistical method was used to set the sample size in advance, and the investigators knew which group each participant was assigned to. In validation, the model predicted ophthalmopathy progression with about 64% sensitivity and 72% to 80% specificity; some twelve predicted patients were CT-confirmed with GO in a median of approximately 6.2 months.

This clonotype was counted many times. Its cognate antigen has yet to be identified. No qualities accompany the bases; no much larger clone lies one base away. For repertoire sequencing, TCR beta CDR3 regions were amplified from RNA transcripts. The first round of RT-PCR was done with HTBI primers and the Qiagen OneStep RT-PCR kit, and was followed by a second round of multiplex PCR, then size selection and purification. Sequencing of the libraries was carried out on an Illumina HiSeq2000 in paired-end mode with 100 bp reads. On the study's bioinformatics: SOAPnuke was used for read processing, and reads with adapters, uncalled bases, a mean Phred below 15, or no exact constant-primer or identifier match were discarded. COPE v1.2.5 was used to merge the high-quality paired reads. Unique nucleotide sequences were defined as clonotypes and aligned to IMGT TRB V, D and J references using MiTCR v1.1. Analysis was restricted to V-J combinations with a frequency above 0.0001, which covered roughly 99% of repertoires. For each V-J combination, a TCR clonal expansion and chaos score was defined as the ratio of F50 clonal expansion to chaos observed in the TCRdist matrix. Welch's t-statistics and random forest were used to reduce the features to 10 to 15 V-J combinations, which were then used as input to a naive Bayes classifier. The similarity between thyroid and blood repertoires was quantified using the Morisita-Horn index. The public reads were reanalyzed by TCRdb: fastp trimming at Q25, MiXCR alignment, in-frame beta chains only. Each CDR3 protein gets just one entry, which takes the most common genes and DNA from the rows behind it. TCRdb, not the original authors, processed these V and J calls. For this sample there are about 550,000 distinct CDR3 sequences; about 35% appear just once. The ten largest clonotypes hold about 4% of the sample.

V is pruned by 7 bases and J by 7 bases, leaving 9 bases of the junction without a gene match. The germline V gene yields SGHRS for CDR1 and YFSETQ for CDR2. The cysteine opens and the phenylalanine closes a CDR3 of 13 amino acids. Only the CDR3 DNA is retained, 39 bases long and in frame from the first base. Patients with hyperthyroidism were aged 18 to 65 years, had been newly diagnosed, and had a disease duration of less than 2 months. Patients were excluded if they had other autoimmune diseases, uncontrolled infections, pregnancy or lactation. Diagnosis was based on clinical symptoms, serum thyroxine, TRAb, thyroid ultrasound and orbital computed tomography. Total RNA was extracted with Trizol reagent and quality-checked on an Agilent 2100 Bioanalyzer.

The rearrangement combines TRBV5-1 with TRBJ1-2, with 8 middle bases fitting TRBD1. This clonotype was sampled from an adult man with Graves' hyperthyroidism. The sequencing sample was made of peripheral blood or thyroid tissue (not recorded which). The CDR3 amino acid sequence is: CASWAGGSFGYTF. The bases read TGCGCCAGCTGGGCAGGGGGCAGTTTTGGCTACACCTTC.